This TCR beta chain stems from a study of vaccination and CD4 T cells after COVID-19. Indicated treatment: roughly 10-day PBMC culture with coronavirus spike peptide pools or control peptides (ViraFEST assay). Concerning this clonotype itself: Its antigen is not known.

With the Oncomine TCR Beta short-read assay, DNA from cultured CD4+ T cells was sequenced. TCRdb fed the PCR reads into MiXCR, producing one record per CDR3 protein. The data contain about 20,000 distinct CDR3 sequences, over 50% of them singletons. CDR1 and CDR2 from the germline V gene are DFQATT and SNEGSKA (reference sequence). Trimming shortened V by 0 bases and J by 6 bases, and 15 bases separated the two germline ends. This CDR3 has 16 amino acids. The chain joins TRBV20-1 to TRBJ1-6; D is unresolved. Sequenced material: CD4+ T cells from blood, cultured in vitro. This TCR derives from a human donor who had recovered from COVID-19. CDR3 sequence: CSARDLREGSNSPLHF. For the CDR3, the DNA is TGCAGTGCTAGAGATCTGCGGGAGGGCTCTAATTCACCCCTCCACTTT.